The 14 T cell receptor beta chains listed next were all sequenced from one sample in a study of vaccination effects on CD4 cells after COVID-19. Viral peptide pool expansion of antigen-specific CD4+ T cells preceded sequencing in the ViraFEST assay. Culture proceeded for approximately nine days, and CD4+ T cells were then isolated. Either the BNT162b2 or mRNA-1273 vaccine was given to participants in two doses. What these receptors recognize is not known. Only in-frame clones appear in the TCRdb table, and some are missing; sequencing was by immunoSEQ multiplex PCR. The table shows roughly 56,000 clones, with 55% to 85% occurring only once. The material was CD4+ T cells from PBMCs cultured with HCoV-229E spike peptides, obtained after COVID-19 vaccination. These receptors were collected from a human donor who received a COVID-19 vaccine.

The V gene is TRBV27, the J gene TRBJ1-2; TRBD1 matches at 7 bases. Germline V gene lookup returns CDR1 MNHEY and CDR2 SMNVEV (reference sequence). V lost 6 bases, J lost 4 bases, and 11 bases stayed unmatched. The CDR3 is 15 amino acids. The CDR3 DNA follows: TGTGCCAGCAGGCCCGGACAGGCGATGTCCTATGGCTACACCTTC. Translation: CASRPGQAMSYGYTF.

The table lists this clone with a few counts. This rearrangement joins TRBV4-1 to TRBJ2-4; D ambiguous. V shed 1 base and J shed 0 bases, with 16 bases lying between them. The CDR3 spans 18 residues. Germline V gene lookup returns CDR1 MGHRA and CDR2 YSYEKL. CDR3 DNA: TGCGCCAGCAGCCAAGGGCTACAGACCACGGGAGCCAAAAACATTCAGTACTTC. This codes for CASSQGLQTTGAKNIQYF.

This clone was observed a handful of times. The chain's CDR3 is CASSTFSFEAFF. The CDR3 DNA is TGTGCCAGCAGCACTTTCAGCTTTGAAGCTTTCTTT. The V call is TRBV14, the J call TRBJ1-1; D unresolved. Germline V CDR1 and CDR2: SGHDN, FVKESK. The V gene lost 5 bases and the J gene lost 7 bases, with 11 bases spanning the gap. CDR3 length: 12 residues.

As DNA, the CDR3 is TGTGCCAGCCGACTAGCGGGCGCGGGTGGGACCCAGTACTTC. It yields the protein CASRLAGAGGTQYF. This chain uses TRBV28 with TRBJ2-5; 10 bases align to TRBD2. The germline V gene encodes CDR1 MDHEN and CDR2 SYDVKM. This CDR3 is 14 amino acids long. J gave up 7 bases and V 8 bases, and 10 bases lay outside the gene matches. The full variable domain, rest sourced from reference TRBV28 and TRBJ2-5, is DVKVTQSSRYLVKRTGEKVFLECVQDMDHENMFWYRQDPGLGLRLIYFSYDVKMKEKGDIPEGYSVSREKKERFSLILESASTNQTSMYLCASRLAGAGGTQYFGPGTRLLVL.

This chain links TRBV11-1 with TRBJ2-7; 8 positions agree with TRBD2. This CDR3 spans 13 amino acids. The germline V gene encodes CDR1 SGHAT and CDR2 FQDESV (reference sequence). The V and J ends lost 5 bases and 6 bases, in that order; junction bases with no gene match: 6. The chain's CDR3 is CASSQTSVSEQYV. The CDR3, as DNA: TGTGCCAGCAGCCAGACTAGCGTTTCCGAGCAGTACGTC.

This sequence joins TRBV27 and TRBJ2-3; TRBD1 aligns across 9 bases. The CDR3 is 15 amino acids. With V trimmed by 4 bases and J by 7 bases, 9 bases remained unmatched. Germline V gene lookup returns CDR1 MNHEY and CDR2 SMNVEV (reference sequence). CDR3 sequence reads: CASSSTGTGSYTQYF. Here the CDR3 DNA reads TGTGCCAGCAGTTCAACCGGGACAGGGTCCTATACGCAGTATTTT.

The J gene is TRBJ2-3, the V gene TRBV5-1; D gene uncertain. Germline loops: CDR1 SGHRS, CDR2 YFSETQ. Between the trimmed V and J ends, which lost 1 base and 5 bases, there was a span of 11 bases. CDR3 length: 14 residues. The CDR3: CASSLSGSVDTQYF. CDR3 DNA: TGCGCCAGCAGCTTGTCGGGTTCTGTAGATACGCAGTATTTT.

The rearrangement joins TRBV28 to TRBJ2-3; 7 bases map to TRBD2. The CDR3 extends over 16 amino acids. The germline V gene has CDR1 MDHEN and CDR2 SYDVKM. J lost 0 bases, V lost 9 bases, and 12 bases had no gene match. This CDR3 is CASHPGRGLSTDTQYF. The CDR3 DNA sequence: TGTGCCAGTCACCCGGGGAGGGGCTTAAGCACAGATACGCAGTATTTT.

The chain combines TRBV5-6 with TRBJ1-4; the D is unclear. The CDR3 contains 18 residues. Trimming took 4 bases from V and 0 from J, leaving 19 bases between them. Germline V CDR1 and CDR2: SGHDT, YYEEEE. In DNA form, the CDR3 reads TGTGCCAGCAGCCTGTTGAGTGGGAGGGTTGCAACTAATGAAAAACTGTTTTTT. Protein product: CASSLLSGRVATNEKLFF. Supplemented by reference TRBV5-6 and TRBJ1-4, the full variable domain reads DAGVTQSPTHLIKTRGQQVTLRCSPKSGHDTVSWYQQALGQGPQFIFQYYEEEERQRGNFPDRFSGHQFPNYSSELNVNALLLGDSALYLCASSLLSGRVATNEKLFFGSGTQLSVL.

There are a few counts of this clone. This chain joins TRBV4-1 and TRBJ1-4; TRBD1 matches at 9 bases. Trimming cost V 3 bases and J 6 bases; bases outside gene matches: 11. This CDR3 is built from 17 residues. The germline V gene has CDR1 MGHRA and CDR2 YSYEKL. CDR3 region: CASSQFSPGQGYEKLFF. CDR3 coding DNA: TGCGCCAGCAGCCAGTTTTCGCCGGGACAGGGATATGAAAAACTGTTTTTT.

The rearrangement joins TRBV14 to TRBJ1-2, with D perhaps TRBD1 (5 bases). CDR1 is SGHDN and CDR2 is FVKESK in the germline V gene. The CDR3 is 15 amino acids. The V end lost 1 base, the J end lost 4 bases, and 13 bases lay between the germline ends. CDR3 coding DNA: TGTGCCAGCAGCCAAGCTACGGGGCAAGGCTATGGCTACACCTTC. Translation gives CASSQATGQGYGYTF.

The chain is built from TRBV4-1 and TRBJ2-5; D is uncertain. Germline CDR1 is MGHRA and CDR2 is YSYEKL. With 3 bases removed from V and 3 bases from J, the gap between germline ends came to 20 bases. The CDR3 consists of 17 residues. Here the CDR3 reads CASSHVLRTTKKETQYF. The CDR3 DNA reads TGCGCCAGCAGCCATGTTCTACGGACGACCAAGAAAGAGACCCAGTACTTC.

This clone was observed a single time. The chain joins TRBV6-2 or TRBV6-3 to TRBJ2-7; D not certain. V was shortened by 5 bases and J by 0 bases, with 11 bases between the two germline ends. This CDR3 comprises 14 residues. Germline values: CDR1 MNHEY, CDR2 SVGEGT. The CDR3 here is CASSDTLPSYEQYV. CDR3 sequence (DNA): TGTGCCAGCAGTGACACTTTGCCCTCCTACGAGCAGTACGTC.

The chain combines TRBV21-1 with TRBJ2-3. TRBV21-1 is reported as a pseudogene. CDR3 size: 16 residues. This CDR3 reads CASSKDGGPSTDTQYF. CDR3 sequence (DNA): TGTGCCAGCAGCAAAGATGGGGGACCGTCCACAGATACGCAGTATTTT.